The T cell receptor beta chain under discussion was sequenced for a study of blood T cell repertoires in COVID-19. In the study overall: Spain, Italy and the United States supplied samples that represented acute and convalescent COVID-19. From T cells, B-cell-depleted T cells, or PBMCs came the material, which was cDNA or gDNA.

Original handling: Amplified reference gene primers provided the basis for estimating nucleated cell counts. TCRdb keeps only in-frame clones here, not all; method: immunoSEQ multiplex PCR. For V, J and clone size, that table is used; D and trimming come from the DNA. The sample yields over 85,000 clones, more than 75% seen once. Germline V gene sequence: CDR1 MNHEY, CDR2 SVGEGT. The CDR3 sequence is 14 residues long. J gave up 5 bases and V 5 bases, and 5 bases lay outside the gene matches. The sequencing input was peripheral blood. This TCR came from a man between 60 and 75 years old with active or convalescent COVID-19. V usage is TRBV6-2 or TRBV6-3 and J usage is TRBJ2-3; 9 nucleotides match TRBD2. The CDR3 protein is CASSPAGGGDTQYF. The CDR3 DNA reads TGTGCCAGCAGTCCAGCGGGAGGTGGAGATACGCAGTATTTT.